A single sample is the source of the 23 T cell receptor beta chains below, sequenced in a study of T cell responses to AZD1222 COVID-19 vaccine. TCRdb's copy holds only in-frame clones and misses some; the assay was immunoSEQ multiplex PCR. In the table there are about 130,000 clones, around 87% of which are singletons. The material was peripheral blood, obtained on day 0 of AZD1222 vaccination. These receptors were obtained from an adult in good health.

CDR3 in DNA: TGTGCCAGTAGTATAGGGAACGGCCACGAGCAGTACTTC. Translation gives CASSIGNGHEQYF. The rearrangement links TRBV19 to TRBJ2-7; D gene ambiguous. The CDR3 contains 13 residues. Trimming left V 1 base short and J 5 bases short, with 9 bases between. Per germline, CDR1 LNHDA and CDR2 SQIVND (reference sequence).

The CDR3 sequence is CASSSDRVPREQFF. DNA of the CDR3: TGTGCCAGCAGCTCGGACAGGGTCCCCAGGGAGCAGTTCTTC. This chain uses TRBV7-2 with TRBJ2-1; 8 bases align to TRBD1. V shed 4 bases and J 10 bases; nucleotides not matched to a gene: 9. Germline CDR1 and CDR2: SGHTA and FQGNSA. This CDR3 is built from 14 residues.

V gene TRBV20-1 combines with J gene TRBJ1-2; D is uncertain. CDR1 is DFQATT and CDR2 is SNEGSKA in the germline V gene (reference sequence). The CDR3 covers 12 residues. The germline V and J ends were trimmed by 3 bases and 2 bases, with 7 bases remaining between them. The CDR3 spells CSASEQNYGYTF. DNA of the CDR3: TGCAGTGCTAGTGAACAAAACTATGGCTACACCTTC.

This clone showed up just a few times. CDR3 loop: CASSQESGTGRITDNSPLHF. CDR3 nucleotides: TGCGCCAGCAGCCAAGAATCGGGGACAGGGCGGATTACGGATAATTCACCCCTCCACTTT. The V call is TRBV4-1, the J call TRBJ1-6; 9 bases align to TRBD1. V dropped 0 bases and J dropped 5; count of bases not matched to a gene: 14. The CDR3 length is 20 residues. From germline, CDR1 is MGHRA and CDR2 YSYEKL.

The chain recombines TRBV6-6 with TRBJ2-2; TRBD1 might be the D (5 bases). The CDR3 runs to 16 residues. Per germline, CDR1 MNHNY and CDR2 SVGAGI (reference sequence). V shed 0 bases and J shed 3 bases, with 11 bases lying between them. In DNA form, the CDR3 reads TGTGCCAGCAGTTACTCGTGGCAGGGTGACACCGGGGAGCTGTTTTTT. Translating gives CASSYSWQGDTGELFF.

This chain links TRBV4-2 with TRBJ1-1, with D possibly being TRBD1 (6 bases). The CDR3 has 16 residues. The V end was cut by 1 base, the J end by 3 bases, with 15 bases between. Germline V gene sequence: CDR1 LGHNA, CDR2 YNFKEQ. CDR3 sequence: CASSQVQGRWDTEAFF. For the CDR3, the DNA is TGTGCCAGCAGCCAAGTGCAGGGGCGGTGGGACACTGAAGCTTTCTTT.

The gene calls are TRBV27 and TRBJ2-5, with TRBD2 matching 7 bases. This CDR3 is 14 amino acids long. V was pared by 5 bases and J by 4 bases, with 7 bases of the junction left unmatched. Germline V gene data show CDR1 as MNHEY and CDR2 as SMNVEV (reference sequence). CDR3 DNA sequence: TGTGCCAGCAGTACCGGGACTACAGGAGAGACCCAGTACTTC. Its protein product is CASSTGTTGETQYF.

J is TRBJ2-1 and V is TRBV5-1, with TRBD2 matching over 10 bases. Looked up from germline, CDR1 is SGHRS and CDR2 is YFSETQ. V lost 3 bases to trimming and J lost 5 bases; unmatched junction nucleotides: 5. The CDR3 is 15 residues long. In nucleotides, the CDR3 is TGCGCCAGCAGCTCGCTAGCGGGAGTCAACAATGAGCAGTTCTTC. As protein: CASSSLAGVNNEQFF.

This sequence joins TRBV5-1 and TRBJ2-6; D tentatively fits TRBD1 or TRBD2 (6 bases each). The germline V gene encodes CDR1 SGHRS and CDR2 YFSETQ. V lost 3 bases and J 4 bases, leaving 20 bases between the germline ends. The CDR3 loop spans 18 amino acids. CDR3 coding DNA: TGCGCCAGCAGCTCCTCGGGCCGAGGGGGGCTCGGGGCCAACGTCCTGACTTTC. This sequence encodes CASSSSGRGGLGANVLTF.

V gene TRBV7-2 combines with J gene TRBJ2-7; D gene uncertain. Trimming stripped 4 bases from V and 3 bases from J, with 13 bases between. Looked up from germline, CDR1 is SGHTA and CDR2 is FQGNSA. The CDR3 contains 14 residues. For the CDR3, the DNA is TGTGCCAGCAGCTCAAGCCCAGGCCTCTACGAGCAGTACTTC. Protein sequence: CASSSSPGLYEQYF.

This chain connects TRBV28 to TRBJ1-1, with D maybe TRBD1 (5 bases). The germline V gene encodes CDR1 MDHEN and CDR2 SYDVKM. Trimming cost V 8 bases and J 1 base, with 14 bases left between them. The CDR3 consists of 14 residues. This CDR3 is CASRKGQENTEAFF. In nucleotides, the CDR3 is TGTGCCAGCCGGAAGGGGCAGGAGAACACTGAAGCTTTCTTT.

This rearrangement joins TRBV7-3 to TRBJ2-7; no reliable D call. The CDR3 consists of 13 residues. CDR1 is SGHTA, CDR2 FQGTGA, per germline. The V end was cut by 1 base, the J end by 6 bases, with 10 bases between. The CDR3 nucleotides are TGTGCCAGCAGCTTAAGGTACCGTTCCGAGCAGTACTTC. It yields the protein CASSLRYRSEQYF.

The chain combines TRBV6-2 or TRBV6-3 with TRBJ2-7; D remains ambiguous. V was clipped by 4 bases and J by 5 bases, with 6 bases between them. Germline CDR1 reads MNHEY; CDR2 reads SVGEGT. The CDR3 loop spans 11 amino acids. This CDR3 reads CASSFRHEQYF. DNA of the CDR3: TGTGCCAGCAGTTTCCGACACGAGCAGTACTTC.

This rearrangement joins TRBV4-1 to TRBJ1-2; 7 bases fit TRBD1. This CDR3 spans 14 amino acids. V shed 2 bases, J shed 4 bases, and the junction held 4 bases outside the gene matches. CDR1 is MGHRA, CDR2 YSYEKL, per germline. CDR3 bases: TGCGCCAGCAGCCAACCGGGACAGATCTATGGCTACACCTTC. Protein: CASSQPGQIYGYTF.

V usage is TRBV19 and J usage is TRBJ2-4; the D gene is possibly TRBD2 (5 bases). This CDR3 contains 15 residues. The germline V gene encodes CDR1 LNHDA and CDR2 SQIVND (reference sequence). Deletions cut 3 bases from V and 7 bases from J, with 16 bases between. The CDR3 here is CASSINSVNSNIQYF. The CDR3, as DNA: TGTGCCAGTAGTATTAATAGCGTTAATAGTAACATTCAGTACTTC.

The rearrangement uses TRBV11-2 and TRBJ1-1, with a weak D call TRBD1 (6 bases). The CDR3 runs 13 residues. Germline V gene data show CDR1 as SGHAT and CDR2 as FQNNGV. The V and J ends lost 5 bases and 2 bases respectively, with 9 bases between them. For the CDR3, the DNA is TGTGCCAGCAGCCGGACAGATAACACTGAAGCTTTCTTT. Amino acids: CASSRTDNTEAFF. The complete variable domain, with remaining parts taken from reference TRBV11-2 and TRBJ1-1, reads EAGVAQSPRYKIIEKRQSVAFWCNPISGHATLYWYQQILGQGPKLLIQFQNNGVVDDSQLPKDRFSAERLKGVDSTLKIQPAKLEDSAVYLCASSRTDNTEAFFGQGTRLTVV.

The V gene is TRBV12-3 or TRBV12-4, the J gene TRBJ2-5; 7 bases are shared with TRBD1. The CDR3 contains 13 residues. V shed 7 bases, J shed 5 bases, and the junction held 7 bases outside the gene matches. The CDR3 nucleotides are TGTGCCAGCACTACGACAGGGTCGGAGACCCAGTACTTC. This encodes CASTTTGSETQYF.

The count of this clone is one. V usage is TRBV7-9 and J usage is TRBJ1-6; tentative D call: TRBD1 (6 bases). The V gene lost 5 bases and the J gene lost 1 base, with 15 bases spanning the gap. This CDR3 has 17 residues. The germline V gene has CDR1 SEHNR and CDR2 FQNEAQ (reference sequence). The CDR3 loop reads CASSPDRSRSYNSPLHF. CDR3 DNA: TGTGCCAGCAGCCCGGACAGATCCCGGTCCTATAATTCACCCCTCCACTTT. The full variable domain, completed using reference TRBV7-9 and TRBJ1-6, is DTGVSQNPRHKITKRGQNVTFRCDPISEHNRLYWYRQTLGQGPEFLTYFQNEAQLEKSRLLSDRFSAERPKGSFSTLEIQRTEQGDSAMYLCASSPDRSRSYNSPLHFGNGTRLTVT.

This clone was seen more than once but under ten times. This chain connects TRBV12-5 to TRBJ1-1; a possible D gene is TRBD1 (5 bases). The CDR3 covers 13 residues. CDR1 is LGHNT and CDR2 is FRNRAP in the germline V gene. Trimming removed 6 bases from V and 1 base from J, with 9 bases in between. The CDR3 DNA reads TGTGCTAGTGGACGGGACGGGAACACTGAAGCTTTCTTT. Its protein is CASGRDGNTEAFF.

The V gene is TRBV19, the J gene TRBJ1-1, with D maybe TRBD1 (5 bases). Trimming pared 6 bases from V and 3 bases from J, leaving 17 bases between. Germline CDR1 is LNHDA and CDR2 is SQIVND (reference sequence). The CDR3 has 15 residues. CDR3 nucleotide sequence: TGTGCCAGTAGAATCGACGGGGGTATGGACACTGAAGCTTTCTTT. Protein: CASRIDGGMDTEAFF.

This chain joins TRBV6-5 and TRBJ1-1, with 7 bases that match TRBD1. In germline, CDR1 is MNHEY, CDR2 SVGAGI. This CDR3 is 14 amino acids long. The V gene end was trimmed by 2 bases and the J gene end by 4 bases; junction bases not matched to a gene: 4. The CDR3 is CASSYPGGGTEAFF. The CDR3 bases are TGTGCCAGCAGTTACCCAGGGGGAGGCACTGAAGCTTTCTTT.

This clone was detected only once. The chain joins TRBV19 to TRBJ1-2; tentative D call: TRBD1 (5 bases). This CDR3 contains 14 residues. Trimming left V 5 bases short and J 0 bases short, with 10 bases between. Germline-derived CDR1 and CDR2 are LNHDA and SQIVND (reference sequence). The DNA of the CDR3 is TGTGCCAGTAGTGTGGACATTACTAACTATGGCTACACCTTC. Translated, it gives CASSVDITNYGYTF.

This clone was detected a few times. The chain uses TRBV10-2 and TRBJ2-2; 8 bases are shared with TRBD1. Germline assignment: CDR1 WSHSY and CDR2 SAAADI. This CDR3 comprises 14 residues. Unmatched junction bases numbered 1, after V lost 6 bases and J lost 1 base. The CDR3 protein is CASRGQVNTGELFF. The CDR3 nucleotides are TGCGCCAGCAGGGGACAGGTGAACACCGGGGAGCTGTTTTTT.